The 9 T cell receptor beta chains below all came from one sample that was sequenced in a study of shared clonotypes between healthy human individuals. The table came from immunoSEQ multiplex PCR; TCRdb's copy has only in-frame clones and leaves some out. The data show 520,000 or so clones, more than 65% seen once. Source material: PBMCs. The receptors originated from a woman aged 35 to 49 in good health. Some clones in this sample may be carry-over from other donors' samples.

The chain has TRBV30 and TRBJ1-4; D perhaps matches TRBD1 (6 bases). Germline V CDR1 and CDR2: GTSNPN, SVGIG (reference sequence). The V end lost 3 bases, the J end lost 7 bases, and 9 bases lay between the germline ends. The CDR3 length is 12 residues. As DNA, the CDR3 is TGTGCCTGGAGACAGGGCACTGAAAAACTGTTTTTT. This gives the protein CAWRQGTEKLFF.

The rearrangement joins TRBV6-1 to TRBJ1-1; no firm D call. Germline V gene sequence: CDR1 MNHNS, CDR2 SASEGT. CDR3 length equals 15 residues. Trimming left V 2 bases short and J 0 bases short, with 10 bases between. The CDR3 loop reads CASSEIPVLNTEAFF. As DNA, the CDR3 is TGTGCCAGCAGTGAAATCCCGGTTTTGAACACTGAAGCTTTCTTT.

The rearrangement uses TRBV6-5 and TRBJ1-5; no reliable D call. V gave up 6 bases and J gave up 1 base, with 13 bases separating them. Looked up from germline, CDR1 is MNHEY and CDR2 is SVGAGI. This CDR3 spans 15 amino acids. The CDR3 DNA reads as TGTGCCAGCAGCCGCCTAGGACGGAGCAATCAGCCCCAGCATTTT. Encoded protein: CASSRLGRSNQPQHF.

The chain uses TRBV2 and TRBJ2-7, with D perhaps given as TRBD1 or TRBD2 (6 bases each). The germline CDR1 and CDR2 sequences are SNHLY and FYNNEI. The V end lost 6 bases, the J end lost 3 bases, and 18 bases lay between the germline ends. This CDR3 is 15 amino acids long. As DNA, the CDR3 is TGTGCCAGCAGCCACGAGGGGGGCGGTCACTACGAGCAGTACTTC. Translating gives CASSHEGGGHYEQYF.

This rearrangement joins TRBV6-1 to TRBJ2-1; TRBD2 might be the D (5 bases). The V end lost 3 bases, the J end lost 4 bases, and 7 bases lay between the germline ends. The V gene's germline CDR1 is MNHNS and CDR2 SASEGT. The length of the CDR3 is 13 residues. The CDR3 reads CASSDGDYNEQFF. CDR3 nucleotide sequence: TGTGCCAGCAGTGACGGGGATTACAATGAGCAGTTCTTC.

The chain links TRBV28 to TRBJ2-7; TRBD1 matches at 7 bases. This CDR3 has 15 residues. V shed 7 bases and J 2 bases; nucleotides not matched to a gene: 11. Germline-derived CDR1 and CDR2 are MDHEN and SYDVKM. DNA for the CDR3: TGTGCCAGCACCACACAGGGGACCAACCCCTACGAGCAGTACTTC. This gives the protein CASTTQGTNPYEQYF.

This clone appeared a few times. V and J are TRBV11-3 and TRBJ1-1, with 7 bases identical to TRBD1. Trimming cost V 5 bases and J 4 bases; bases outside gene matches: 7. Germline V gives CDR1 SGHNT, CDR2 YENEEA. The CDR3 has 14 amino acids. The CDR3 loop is CASSPAGTATEAFF. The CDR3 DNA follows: TGTGCCAGCAGCCCGGCCGGGACAGCCACTGAAGCTTTCTTT. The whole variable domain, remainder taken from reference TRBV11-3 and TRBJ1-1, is EAGVVQSPRYKIIEKKQPVAFWCNPISGHNTLYWYLQNLGQGPELLIRYENEEAVDDSQLPKDRFSAERLKGVDSTLKIQPAELGDSAVYLCASSPAGTATEAFFGQGTRLTVV.

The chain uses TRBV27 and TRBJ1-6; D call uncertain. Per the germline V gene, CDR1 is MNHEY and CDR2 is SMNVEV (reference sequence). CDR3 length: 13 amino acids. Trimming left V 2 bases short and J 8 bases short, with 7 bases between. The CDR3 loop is CASSLRGDSPLHF. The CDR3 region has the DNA TGTGCCAGCAGTTTAAGAGGTGATTCACCCCTCCACTTT.

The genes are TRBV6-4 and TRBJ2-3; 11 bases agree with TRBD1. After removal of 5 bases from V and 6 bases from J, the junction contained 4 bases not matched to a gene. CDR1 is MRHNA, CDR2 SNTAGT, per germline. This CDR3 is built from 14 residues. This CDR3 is CASSSGQGADTQYF. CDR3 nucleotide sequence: TGTGCCAGCAGTTCCGGACAGGGGGCGGATACGCAGTATTTT.